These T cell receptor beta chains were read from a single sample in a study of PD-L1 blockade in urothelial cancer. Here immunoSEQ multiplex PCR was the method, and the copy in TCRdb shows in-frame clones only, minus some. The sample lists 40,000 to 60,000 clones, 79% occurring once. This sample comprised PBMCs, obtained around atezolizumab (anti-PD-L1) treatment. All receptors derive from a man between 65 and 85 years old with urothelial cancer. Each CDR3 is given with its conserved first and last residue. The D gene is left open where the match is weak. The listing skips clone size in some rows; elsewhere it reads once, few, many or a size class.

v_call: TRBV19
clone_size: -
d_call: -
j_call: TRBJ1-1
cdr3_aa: CASSISRNTEAFF
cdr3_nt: TGTGCCAGTAGTATTTCCCGGAACACTGAAGCTTTCTTT

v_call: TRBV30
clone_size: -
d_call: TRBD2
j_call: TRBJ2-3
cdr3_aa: CAWSDGRSWEADTQYF
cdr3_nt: TGTGCCTGGAGTGACGGGAGGAGTTGGGAAGCAGATACGCAGTATTTT

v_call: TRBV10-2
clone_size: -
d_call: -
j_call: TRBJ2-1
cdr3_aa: CASQFGTRGEQFF
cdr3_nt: TGCGCCAGCCAATTCGGGACTCGGGGAGAGCAGTTCTTC

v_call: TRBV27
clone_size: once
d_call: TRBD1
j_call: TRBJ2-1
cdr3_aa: CASSPPGTGSNEQFF
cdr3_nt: TGTGCCAGCAGTCCCCCCGGGACAGGGTCAAATGAGCAGTTCTTC

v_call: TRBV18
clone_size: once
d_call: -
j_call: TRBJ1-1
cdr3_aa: CASSPYTLPGKNTEAFF
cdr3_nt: TGTGCCAGCTCACCTTATACGCTACCAGGGAAAAACACTGAAGCTTTCTTT

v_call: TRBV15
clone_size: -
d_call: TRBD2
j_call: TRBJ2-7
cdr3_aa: CATSRGGLAAYEQYF
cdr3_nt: TGTGCCACCAGCAGAGGGGGACTAGCGGCCTACGAGCAGTACTTC

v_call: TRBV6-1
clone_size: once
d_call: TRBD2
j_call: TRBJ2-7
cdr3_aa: CASSEASGRTRSTYEQYF
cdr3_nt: TGTGCCAGCAGTGAAGCTAGCGGGAGGACCCGATCAACCTACGAGCAGTACTTC

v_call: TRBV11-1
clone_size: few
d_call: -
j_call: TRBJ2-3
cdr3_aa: CASSLASGSTDTQYF
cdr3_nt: TGTGCCAGCAGCTTGGCGAGCGGGAGCACAGATACGCAGTATTTT

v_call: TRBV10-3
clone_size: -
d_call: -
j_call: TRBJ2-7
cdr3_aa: CAISELQGYEQYF
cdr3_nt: TGTGCCATCAGTGAGTTACAGGGCTACGAGCAGTACTTC

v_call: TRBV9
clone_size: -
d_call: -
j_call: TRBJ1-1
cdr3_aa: CASSVDRGTEAFF
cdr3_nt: TGTGCCAGCAGCGTAGATCGGGGGACTGAAGCTTTCTTT

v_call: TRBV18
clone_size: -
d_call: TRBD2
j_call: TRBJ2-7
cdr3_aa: CASSPQSSAGGSNEQYF
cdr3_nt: TGTGCCAGCTCACCACAATCCAGCGCGGGAGGGTCGAACGAGCAGTACTTC

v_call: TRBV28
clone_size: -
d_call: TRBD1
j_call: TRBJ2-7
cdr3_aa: CATSEWDRTHEQYF
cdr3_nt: TGTGCCACCAGTGAGTGGGACAGGACCCACGAGCAGTACTTC

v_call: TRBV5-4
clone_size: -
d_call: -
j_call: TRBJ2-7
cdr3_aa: CASSPPGTEDEQYF
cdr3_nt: TGTGCCAGCAGCCCGCCCGGGACTGAGGACGAGCAGTACTTC

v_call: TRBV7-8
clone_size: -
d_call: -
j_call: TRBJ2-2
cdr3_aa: CASSPLVSGTNTGELFF
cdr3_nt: TGTGCCAGCAGCCCGTTGGTAAGCGGAACCAACACCGGGGAGCTGTTTTTT

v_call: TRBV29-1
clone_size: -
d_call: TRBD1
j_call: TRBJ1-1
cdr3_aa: CSVTGRDRYTEAFF
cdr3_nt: TGCAGCGTAACCGGCCGGGACAGGTACACTGAAGCTTTCTTT

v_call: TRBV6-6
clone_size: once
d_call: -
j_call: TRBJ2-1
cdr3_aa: CASTSAAYNEQFF
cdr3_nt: TGTGCCAGCACCTCAGCGGCCTACAATGAGCAGTTCTTC

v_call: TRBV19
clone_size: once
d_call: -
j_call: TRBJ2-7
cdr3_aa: CASSIQAAREQYF
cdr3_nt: TGTGCCAGTAGTATACAGGCCGCCCGGGAGCAGTACTTC

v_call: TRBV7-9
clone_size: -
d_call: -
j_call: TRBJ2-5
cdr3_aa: CASRNRAGTQYF
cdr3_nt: TGTGCCAGCAGGAACAGGGCAGGGACCCAGTACTTC

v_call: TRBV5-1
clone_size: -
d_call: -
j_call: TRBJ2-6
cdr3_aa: CASSLDNSGANVLTF
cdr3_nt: TGCGCCAGCAGCTTGGACAACTCTGGGGCCAACGTCCTGACTTTC

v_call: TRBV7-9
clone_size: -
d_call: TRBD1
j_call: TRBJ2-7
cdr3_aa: CASSPGQVNYEQYF
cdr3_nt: TGTGCCAGCAGCCCGGGACAGGTGAACTACGAGCAGTACTTC

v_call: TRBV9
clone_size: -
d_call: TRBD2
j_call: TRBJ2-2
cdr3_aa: CASSLDGSGREYTGELFF
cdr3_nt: TGTGCCAGCAGCTTAGACGGTAGCGGGAGAGAGTACACCGGGGAGCTGTTTTTT

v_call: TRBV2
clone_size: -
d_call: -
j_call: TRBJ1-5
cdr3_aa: CASSGGQLSNQPQHF
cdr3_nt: TGTGCCAGCAGTGGAGGACAACTTAGCAATCAGCCCCAGCATTTT

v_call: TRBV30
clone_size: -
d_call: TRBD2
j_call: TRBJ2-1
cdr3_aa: CAWSVRATSGPSEQFF
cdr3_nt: TGTGCCTGGAGTGTCAGGGCGACTAGCGGGCCCAGTGAGCAGTTCTTC

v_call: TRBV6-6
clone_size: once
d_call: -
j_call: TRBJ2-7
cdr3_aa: CASSLYYEQYF
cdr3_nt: TGTGCCAGCAGTCTGTACTACGAGCAGTACTTC

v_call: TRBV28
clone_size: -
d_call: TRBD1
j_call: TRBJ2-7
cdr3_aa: CASRTTRGRDEQYF
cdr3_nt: TGTGCCAGCAGAACCACCAGGGGGCGCGACGAGCAGTACTTC

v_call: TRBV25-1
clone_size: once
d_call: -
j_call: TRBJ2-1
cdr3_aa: CASPGLYNEQFF
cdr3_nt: TGTGCCAGCCCCGGACTATACAATGAGCAGTTCTTC

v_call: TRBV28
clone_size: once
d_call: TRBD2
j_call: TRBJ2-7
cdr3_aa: CASTISGRLYEQYF
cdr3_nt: TGTGCCAGCACCATTAGCGGGAGGCTATACGAGCAGTACTTC

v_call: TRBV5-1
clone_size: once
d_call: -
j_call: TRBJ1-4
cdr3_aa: CASSLDGGTGNEKLFF
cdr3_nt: TGCGCCAGCAGCTTGGATGGAGGGACGGGAAATGAAAAACTGTTTTTT

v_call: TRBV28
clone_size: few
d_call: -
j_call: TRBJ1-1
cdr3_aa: CASSEWGQMNTEAFF
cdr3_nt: TGTGCCAGCAGTGAGTGGGGGCAAATGAACACTGAAGCTTTCTTT

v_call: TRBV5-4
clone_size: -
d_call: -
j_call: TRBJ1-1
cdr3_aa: CASSLGGTLLGTEAFF
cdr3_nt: TGTGCCAGCAGCTTGGGCGGGACTCTTTTAGGCACTGAAGCTTTCTTT

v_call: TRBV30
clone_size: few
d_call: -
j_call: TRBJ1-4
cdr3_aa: CAWRPGGREKLFF
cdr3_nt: TGTGCCTGGAGGCCGGGGGGCCGGGAAAAACTGTTTTTT

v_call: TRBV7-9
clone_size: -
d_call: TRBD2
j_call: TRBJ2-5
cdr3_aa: CASSRLAGGTAEETQYF
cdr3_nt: TGTGCCAGCAGCCGACTAGCGGGAGGGACGGCGGAAGAGACCCAGTACTTC